This T cell receptor (beta chain) was identified during a study of blood T cell repertoires in COVID-19. Study information: COVID-19 samples from acute and convalescent phases originated in the United States, Italy and Spain. Sources were T cells, B-cell-depleted T cells, or PBMCs; the material itself was cDNA or gDNA.

Original analysis: Nucleated cell counts were estimated from reference gene primer amplification. Sequenced by immunoSEQ multiplex PCR; TCRdb stores in-frame clones only, minus some. V, J and clone size were drawn from that table, and D and trimming were deduced from the DNA. The table has around 170,000 clones, roughly 70% seen once. The CDR3 sequence is 13 residues long. Germline V lookup: CDR1 MNHEY, CDR2 SMNVEV (reference sequence). V was shortened by 6 bases and J by 0 bases, with 8 bases between the two germline ends. This chain uses TRBV27 with TRBJ1-1; D not resolved. The receptor comes from a woman of 80 years or more with acute or convalescent COVID-19. Sequenced material: peripheral blood. The CDR3 DNA is TGTGCCAGCAGAAACACAGTGAACACTGAAGCTTTCTTT. Protein product: CASRNTVNTEAFF.